This T cell receptor (beta chain) is drawn from a study of T cell repertoires in cytomegalovirus infection. Study overall: The public TCR beta signatures pointed to both CMV infection and matching HLA type.

This clonotype was seen repeatedly, ten times or more. Its antigen remains unknown. TCRdb independently ran MiXCR on the reads; one entry per CDR3 protein. This repertoire shows around 100,000 distinct CDR3 sequences, roughly a quarter found once; its top ten account for 30% to 40%. The V gene's germline CDR1 is PRHDT and CDR2 FYEKMQ (reference sequence). The CDR3 totals 12 residues. V lost 3 bases and J lost 6, with 5 bases in between. Study-wide points: The ex vivo response was dominated by HLA-C-restricted CMV-specific TCR beta clonotypes. Cumulative public TCR beta family frequency identified CMV carriers with the relevant HLA.

The chain links TRBV13 to TRBJ2-2, with no clear D. Sequenced: CD8+ T cells from PBMCs. This sequence was found in a human donor in good health (CMV status not recorded). Some clones in this sample may be carry-over from other donors' samples. CDR3 bases: TGTGCCAGCAGCTTTGAGGCCGGGGAGCTGTTTTTT. Amino acids: CASSFEAGELFF.